In this sample, the clone carrying this TCR beta chain turned up a few times. Its antigen is not known. Here the gene names and germline are mouse. The CDR3 end is not reached by the read, which stops 4 residues before it; the germline J gene fills it in. Other DNA sequences of this sample code for an identical CDR3. Trimming took off 3 bases at V and 3 bases at J, with 10 bases between the two ends. Germline loops: CDR1 NSQYPW, CDR2 LRSPGD (reference sequence). There are 14 residues in the CDR3. Cells pooled from cutaneous lymph nodes were sorted on CD4, CD8alpha, NKG2D, NKG2ACE and other markers. This sample was taken from a study of CD8+ T cells in alopecia areata. At the level of the study: Transfer of skin from roughly 6-12-month-old C3H/HeJ graft donors with spontaneous alopecia was made to 7-10-week-old female C3H/HeJ mice.

Study results and caveats: Alopecia totalis/universalis scalp especially showed more expanded CD8+ clones than normal scalp. Scalp sequencing captures resident alphabeta T cells of normal skin too. In patients, TCRs were shared less clearly than in mice, and HLA may possibly be involved.

cDNA reverse transcribed from extracted RNA served as the sequencing template. The protocol was immunoSEQ multiplex PCR, while the TCRdb copy is restricted to in-frame clones and leaves out a portion. Sampling found approximately 300,000 clones, none seen once. The receptor was derived from a C3H/HeJ mouse with alopecia areata. The strain's MHC haplotype is H2-k. The sample comprised CD4+ T cells sorted from a lymph node. This chain connects TRBV1 to TRBJ2-5, with D perhaps TRBD1 (6 bases). CDR3 loop: CTCSAVGQQDTQYF. The covered CDR3 bases are TGCACCTGCAGTGCTGTGGGACAACAAGAC.